This T cell receptor (beta chain) was profiled in a study of T cell clones after liver transplantation. A single count supports this clone. Generated by immunoSEQ multiplex PCR, the TCRdb table keeps only in-frame clones and is missing some. The data hold roughly 120,000 clones, with 90% observed a single time. CDR1 is SQVTM, CDR2 ANQGSEA, per germline. Losses at the gene ends were 1 base for V and 3 bases for J; bases not matched to a gene: 5. This CDR3 is 14 amino acids long. The chain has TRBV29-1 and TRBJ2-7; 8 nucleotides line up with TRBD1. Sequencing used CD4+ T cells from blood, obtained 12 months after liver transplant. The TCR originated in a human patient who received a liver transplant. The graft donor may be the source of some T cells. CDR3 amino acids: CSVEVDRADYEQYF. The CDR3 DNA reads TGCAGCGTTGAAGTGGACAGGGCTGACTACGAGCAGTACTTC.